This TCR beta chain was sequenced during a study of blood T cell repertoires in COVID-19. CDR1 LGHDT and CDR2 YNNKEL come from the germline V gene (reference sequence). Trimming shortened V by 0 bases and J by 0 bases, and 16 bases separated the two germline ends. The CDR3 extends over 18 amino acids. As handled by the study authors: By means of reference gene primer amplification, nucleated cell counts were estimated. Assay: immunoSEQ multiplex PCR; the TCRdb copy retains only in-frame clones and omits some. From that table come the V and J calls and clone size; the DNA was used to work out D and trimming. The sample includes roughly 190,000 clones, approximately 90% of them seen just once. This clone showed up just a few times.

The TCR sequence derives from a woman in her thirties or forties who had recovered from COVID-19. The sequenced sample consisted of peripheral blood. The J gene is TRBJ2-3, the V gene TRBV3-1 (or the pseudogene TRBV3-2); D gene unclear. CDR3 region: CASSQDTPQALSTDTQYF. The DNA for the CDR3 is TGTGCCAGCAGCCAAGATACTCCGCAGGCCCTAAGCACAGATACGCAGTATTTT.